A selection of T cell receptor beta chains follows, all from one sample in a study of blood T cell repertoires in COVID-19. TCRdb's table, derived via immunoSEQ multiplex PCR, lists solely in-frame clones and lacks some. Of 150,000 to 200,000 clones listed, around nine tenths are singletons. Source material: peripheral blood. The source is a man in his forties or fifties with active or convalescent COVID-19. CDR3s include the opening cysteine and the closing phenylalanine or tryptophan. Each record gives: V gene, J gene, D gene, clone size, CDR3 protein, CDR3 DNA. The D gene is left open where the match is weak. Clone size is shown for a subset of rows, as once, few, many or a class of expanded clone.

TRBV28	TRBJ1-1	NA	NA	CASSFRSGLEAFF	TGTGCCAGCAGTTTCCGATCAGGGCTGGAAGCTTTCTTT
TRBV2	TRBJ2-3	TRBD1	NA	CASDPDRGPRDTQYF	TGTGCCAGCGACCCGGACAGGGGGCCCCGGGATACGCAGTATTTT
TRBV4-1	TRBJ2-7	NA	NA	CASSQVQSDSSYEQYF	TGCGCCAGCAGCCAAGTGCAATCCGACAGCTCCTACGAGCAGTACTTC
TRBV12-5	TRBJ2-7	NA	NA	CASGQLVYEQYF	TGTGCTAGTGGTCAATTAGTGTACGAGCAGTACTTC
TRBV6-2/TRBV6-3	TRBJ2-6	TRBD1	NA	CASTPPDGTGESGANVLTF	TGTGCCAGCACCCCCCCGGACGGGACAGGGGAGAGTGGGGCCAACGTCCTGACTTTC
TRBV5-1	TRBJ2-3	TRBD2	once	CASSLDPSGGIDTQYF	TGCGCCAGCAGCTTGGATCCTAGCGGGGGTATTGATACGCAGTATTTT
TRBV4-2	TRBJ2-5	NA	once	CASSRARETQYF	TGTGCCAGCAGCCGAGCGCGAGAGACCCAGTACTTC
TRBV12-3/TRBV12-4	TRBJ2-7	TRBD1	NA	CASGDRAWMEQYF	TGTGCCAGCGGGGACAGGGCGTGGATGGAGCAGTACTTC
TRBV7-3	TRBJ1-3	NA	NA	CASSPSGQGTGNTIYF	TGTGCCAGCAGCCCCAGTGGGCAGGGAACTGGAAACACCATATATTTT
TRBV4-1	TRBJ2-5	TRBD1	once	CASSLTGVTEETQYF	TGCGCCAGCAGTCTGACAGGGGTCACGGAAGAGACCCAGTACTTC
TRBV5-6	TRBJ1-5	NA	NA	CASSADRNQPQHF	TGTGCCAGCAGCGCAGACAGAAATCAGCCCCAGCATTTT
TRBV7-2	TRBJ1-6	NA	NA	CASSFLVLYNSPLHF	TGTGCCAGCAGCTTCCTGGTACTATATAATTCACCCCTCCACTTT
TRBV9	TRBJ1-1	NA	NA	CASSVGAGKLENTEAFF	TGTGCCAGCAGCGTAGGGGCAGGGAAGTTGGAGAACACTGAAGCTTTCTTT
TRBV5-8	TRBJ2-3	NA	NA	CASSLEPRENTQYF	TGTGCCAGCAGCTTGGAGCCTAGAGAGAATACGCAGTATTTT
TRBV30	TRBJ1-2	TRBD1	NA	CAWGTGANYGYTF	TGTGCCTGGGGGACAGGGGCTAACTATGGCTACACCTTC
TRBV29-1	TRBJ1-3	NA	NA	CSATQGIIGNTIYF	TGCAGCGCAACCCAGGGGATAATCGGAAACACCATATATTTT
TRBV24-1	TRBJ1-5	TRBD1	NA	CATSDLSTGAQHF	TGTGCCACCAGTGATTTGTCGACAGGGGCCCAGCATTTT
TRBV7-2	TRBJ1-3	TRBD1	NA	CASRGGQGRDTIYF	TGTGCCAGCAGGGGAGGACAGGGGAGGGACACCATATATTTT